This T cell receptor beta chain was recorded in a study of shared clonotypes between healthy human individuals. Study in general: Participating donors consisted of a couple of women and a few men aged 18 to 49.

In the original workflow: ImmunoSEQ output held junction-only sequences without quality scores, so filtering differed. TCRdb's table, derived via immunoSEQ multiplex PCR, lists solely in-frame clones and lacks some. That table is the source of V, J and clone size, and D and trimming were worked out from the DNA. The sample lists around 500,000 clones, approximately 79% occurring once. This clone has ten or more counts. This sample includes further DNA sequences coding for the same CDR3. The germline V and J ends were trimmed by 3 bases and 0 bases, with 2 bases remaining between them. Germline V lookup: CDR1 SGHTA, CDR2 FQGNSA. CDR3 length equals 12 residues. None of the donors, who were healthy HIV-negative adults, had recently had acute infections or vaccinations. Each donor was a Caucasian adult residing in Nashville, Tennessee.

This clonotype was obtained from a woman in her 40s in good health. Some clones in this sample may be carry-over from other donors' samples. Sequencing input: PBMCs. The chain recombines TRBV7-2 with TRBJ1-2; D is unresolved. The CDR3 loop is CASSFTNYGYTF. The DNA for the CDR3 is TGTGCCAGCAGCTTCACTAACTATGGCTACACCTTC. The whole variable domain, remainder taken from reference TRBV7-2 and TRBJ1-2, is GAGVSQSPSNKVTEKGKDVELRCDPISGHTALYWYRQSLGQGLEFLIYFQGNSAPDKSGLPSDRFSAERTGGSVSTLTIQRTQQEDSAVYLCASSFTNYGYTFGSGTRLTVV.